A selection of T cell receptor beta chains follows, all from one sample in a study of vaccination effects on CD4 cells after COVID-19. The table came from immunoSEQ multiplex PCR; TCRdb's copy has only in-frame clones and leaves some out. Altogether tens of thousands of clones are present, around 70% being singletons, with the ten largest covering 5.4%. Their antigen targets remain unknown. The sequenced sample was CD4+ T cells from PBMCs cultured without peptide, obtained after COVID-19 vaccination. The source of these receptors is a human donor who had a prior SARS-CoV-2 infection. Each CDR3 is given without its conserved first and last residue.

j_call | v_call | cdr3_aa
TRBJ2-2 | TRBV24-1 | ATSDLGGSPTGELF
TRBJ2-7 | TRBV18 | ASSPMLREGSYEQY
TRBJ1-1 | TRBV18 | ASSEGRDTEAF
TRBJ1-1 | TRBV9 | ASSVAIENTEAF
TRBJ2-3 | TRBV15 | ATSRDLAGGASTDTQY
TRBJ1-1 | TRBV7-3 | ASSLVTALNTEAF
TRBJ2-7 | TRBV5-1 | ASSQDAGTGGSQY
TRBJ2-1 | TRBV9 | ASSPNPGSEQF
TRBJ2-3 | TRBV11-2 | ASNPGVAGRGADTQY
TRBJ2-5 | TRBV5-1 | ASSLVATGGGETQY